This is a list of T cell receptor beta chains from one sample in a study of OX40 agonist ivuxolimab in advanced cancers. Libraries were prepared by immunoSEQ multiplex PCR; TCRdb keeps only in-frame clonotypes and omits some of them. The repertoire includes under 50,000 clones, approximately 91% of them detected once, and approximately 52% sits in the top ten. Here the sequenced sample was CD4+ or CD8+ T cells sorted from blood, taken in a trial of the OX40 agonist ivuxolimab. The receptors stem from an adult with an advanced solid tumor such as melanoma, head and neck, liver or kidney cancer. Both conserved end residues are part of each CDR3. Each record gives: clone size, D gene, V gene, J gene, CDR3 DNA, CDR3 protein. D genes are given only for firm matches. Clone size appears in some rows only: once, few, many, or a class for an expanded clone.

NA	TRBD2	TRBV19	TRBJ2-5	TGCGCCAGTAGTATGCGGGGGATTCAAGAGACCCAGTACTTC	CASSMRGIQETQYF
NA	NA	TRBV18	TRBJ1-1	TGTGCCAGCTCGCCGGGACAAGGCACTGAAGCTTTCTTT	CASSPGQGTEAFF
NA	NA	TRBV11-2	TRBJ2-5	TGTGCCAGCACCTCTCAAGAGACCCAGTACTTC	CASTSQETQYF
NA	NA	TRBV19	TRBJ1-2	TGTGCCACTAGGCCGGGACCCCTCGCTAACTATGGCTACACCTTC	CATRPGPLANYGYTF
once	NA	TRBV4-1	TRBJ1-5	TGCGCCAGCAGCCAATTTTCGGGGGGCAGCAATCAGCCCCAGCATTTT	CASSQFSGGSNQPQHF
NA	NA	TRBV5-1	TRBJ2-3	TGCGCCAGCAGCTTGGGGTCAGACCCATACCCCCGCACAGATACGCAGTATTTT	CASSLGSDPYPRTDTQYF
NA	TRBD2	TRBV19	TRBJ2-2	TGTGCCAGTAATGCGGGAGGAGGAACCGGGGAGCTGTTTTTT	CASNAGGGTGELFF
once	NA	TRBV6-5	TRBJ1-2	TGTGCCAGCAGTGGCCGGGGCGGAGCTAACTATGGCTACACCTTC	CASSGRGGANYGYTF
NA	NA	TRBV9	TRBJ2-5	TGTGCCAGCAGCCCCCGGACAGGGAGGGGGGAGACCCAGTACTTC	CASSPRTGRGETQYF
NA	NA	TRBV5-4	TRBJ2-5	TGTGCCAGCAGCCTTAACAAGCGGGAAGAGACCCAGTACTTC	CASSLNKREETQYF
NA	NA	TRBV18	TRBJ2-1	TGTGCCAGCTCACCCGATGTAGGGAATGAGCAGTTCTTC	CASSPDVGNEQFF
NA	NA	TRBV13	TRBJ2-1	TGTGCCAGCAGTTTCACTAGTGATGAGCAGTTCTTC	CASSFTSDEQFF
NA	NA	TRBV2	TRBJ2-7	TGTGCCAGCGTCGGGGACACCTACGAGCAGTACTTC	CASVGDTYEQYF
NA	TRBD2	TRBV4-2	TRBJ2-2	TGTGCCAGCAGCCAGGGTTGGGCTAGCGGGAGAGGGACCGGGGAGCTGTTTTTT	CASSQGWASGRGTGELFF
NA	TRBD2	TRBV23-1	TRBJ2-1	TGCGCCAGCAGTCAACACCCCTCGGGACTAGCGGTTTCTTCCTACAATGAGCAGTTCTTC	CASSQHPSGLAVSSYNEQFF
NA	NA	TRBV7-9	TRBJ2-7	TGTGCCAGCAGCTTAGGGGGGGCTCACTACGAGCAGTACTTC	CASSLGGAHYEQYF
NA	NA	TRBV6-4	TRBJ1-1	TGTGCCAGCAGTGACGTCGGGGGTACTGAAGCTTTCTTT	CASSDVGGTEAFF
once	NA	TRBV28	TRBJ2-7	TGTGCCAGCAGTCCCGGGGACTCCCCCTCCTACGAGCAGTACTTC	CASSPGDSPSYEQYF
NA	TRBD1	TRBV19	TRBJ2-3	TGTGCCAGTAGTCCCGGACAGGTCGGGACAGATACGCAGTATTTT	CASSPGQVGTDTQYF
NA	NA	TRBV11-2	TRBJ2-7	TGTGCCAGCAGCTGGACGGGGACCTACGAGCAGTACTTC	CASSWTGTYEQYF
once	NA	TRBV4-2	TRBJ1-1	TGTGCCAGCAGCCAAGAGGTAGCCACTACGAACACTGAAGCTTTCTTT	CASSQEVATTNTEAFF
NA	TRBD2	TRBV5-1	TRBJ2-1	TGCGCCAGCAGCTCTAGCGGGAGCTCCTACAATGAGCAGTTCTTC	CASSSSGSSYNEQFF
NA	TRBD1	TRBV29-1	TRBJ2-7	TGCAGCGTTCCAGGGGGCGTTCATTACGAGCAGTACTTC	CSVPGGVHYEQYF
NA	NA	TRBV4-3	TRBJ2-1	TGCGCCAGCAGCCAAGACTCTCGGTCCGTCTCCCACAATGAGCAGTTCTTC	CASSQDSRSVSHNEQFF
NA	TRBD1	TRBV11-2	TRBJ2-7	TGTGCCAGCAGCTTAGCCGGGACAGGGACCTACGAGCAGTACTTC	CASSLAGTGTYEQYF
NA	NA	TRBV7-9	TRBJ2-5	TGTGCCAGCAGCTTATCCCTGGCGGGAGAGACCCAGTACTTC	CASSLSLAGETQYF
NA	NA	TRBV7-2	TRBJ2-3	TGTGCCAGCAGCTTAGTCCCGAGGGGCACAGATACGCAGTATTTT	CASSLVPRGTDTQYF
once	NA	TRBV6-6	TRBJ1-2	TGTGCCAGCAGTTACTCCGACAGTGACTATGGCTACACCTTC	CASSYSDSDYGYTF
once	TRBD2	TRBV5-8	TRBJ2-1	TGTGCCAGCAGCGGCGGGGGGGCGAATGAGCAGTTCTTC	CASSGGGANEQFF
once	NA	TRBV7-8	TRBJ2-5	TGTGCCAGCAGCTCCCTCGGACGCCAAGAGACCCAGTACTTC	CASSSLGRQETQYF
NA	NA	TRBV6-5	TRBJ2-7	TGTGCCAGCAGTGAAGGGGACAATCCATCGGAGCAGTACTTC	CASSEGDNPSEQYF
NA	TRBD1	TRBV5-4	TRBJ2-5	TGTGCCAGCAGCTTAGACAGGGGACGAGAGACCCAGTACTTC	CASSLDRGRETQYF
NA	NA	TRBV7-9	TRBJ1-2	TGTGCCAGCAGCTTCACGGGGGGCGGCGGCGGCTACACCTTC	CASSFTGGGGGYTF
few	NA	TRBV2	TRBJ2-7	TGTGCCACCGCAGACTGGCACTCCTACGAGCAGTACTTC	CATADWHSYEQYF
NA	NA	TRBV28	TRBJ2-1	TGTGCCAGCAGTTTAGGGCCCTACAATGAGCAGTTCTTC	CASSLGPYNEQFF
NA	NA	TRBV13	TRBJ1-2	TGTGCCAGCAGCGCCGGGTTCGGGTATGGCTACACCTTC	CASSAGFGYGYTF
NA	NA	TRBV6-1	TRBJ1-5	TGTGCCAGCAGAATTGACAGCAATAGCAATCAGCCCCAGCATTTT	CASRIDSNSNQPQHF
NA	NA	TRBV7-9	TRBJ2-7	TGTGCCAGCAGCTTAGAGGAAGGGTCGGTCCTCGAGCAGTACTTC	CASSLEEGSVLEQYF
once	TRBD2	TRBV27	TRBJ2-1	TGTGCCAGCAGTTTGGGACTAGCGGGTTGGGATGAGCAGTTCTTC	CASSLGLAGWDEQFF
few	TRBD2	TRBV6-4	TRBJ2-3	TGTGCCAGCAGTGACTCCCCAGCGGGAGGCATAGATACGCAGTATTTT	CASSDSPAGGIDTQYF
NA	TRBD2	TRBV7-2	TRBJ2-1	TGTGCCAGCAGCTCCGGACTAGCAGCCTACAATGAGCAGTTCTTC	CASSSGLAAYNEQFF
NA	TRBD2	TRBV13	TRBJ2-1	TGTGCCAGCAGCTTGGTACAAACTAGCGGTTACAATGAGCAGTTCTTC	CASSLVQTSGYNEQFF
NA	TRBD1	TRBV5-4	TRBJ2-5	TGTGCCAGCAGTTTACCGGGACAGGGCTTTAGGGAGTACTTC	CASSLPGQGFREYF
NA	NA	TRBV21-1	TRBJ2-5	TGTGCCAGCAGCAAAGCGTCCAGACAGATCCAAGAGACCCAGTACTTC	CASSKASRQIQETQYF
NA	TRBD1	TRBV5-1	TRBJ2-1	TGCGCCAGCAGAGGGACAGGGGGTGAGCAGTTCTTC	CASRGTGGEQFF
NA	NA	TRBV6-1	TRBJ1-5	TGTGCCAGCACCAGGCCGGGCAATCAGCCCCAGCATTTT	CASTRPGNQPQHF
once	NA	TRBV5-1	TRBJ2-7	TGCGCCAGCAGCTGGGGGTCGCGCGCTACCTACGAGCAGTACTTC	CASSWGSRATYEQYF
NA	TRBD1	TRBV27	TRBJ2-5	TGTGCCAGCAGCTGGGGCCTGACAGGGGAAGAGACCCAGTACTTC	CASSWGLTGEETQYF
NA	TRBD1	TRBV25-1	TRBJ1-2	TGTGCCAGTCAGGGGGCGGGCTATGGCTACACCTTC	CASQGAGYGYTF
NA	NA	TRBV28	TRBJ2-2	TGTGCCAGCAGCCCCGCGAAGCGGCCCGGGGAGCTGTTTTTT	CASSPAKRPGELFF
NA	NA	TRBV18	TRBJ1-2	TGTGCCAGCTCACCCCCGGGATATGAGGGCTACACCTTC	CASSPPGYEGYTF
NA	TRBD1	TRBV7-9	TRBJ2-5	TGTGCCAGCAGCTTAGAGCACCAGGGGGCTAAAGAGACCCAGTACTTC	CASSLEHQGAKETQYF
NA	NA	TRBV28	TRBJ2-2	TGTGCCAGCAGTTTAGGGATGGCTATTGGGCAGATGAACACCGGGGAGCTGTTTTTT	CASSLGMAIGQMNTGELFF
NA	TRBD2	TRBV5-4	TRBJ2-1	TGTGCCAGCAGCTTGGCCAGCGGGGGGGCCTACAATGAGCAGTTCTTC	CASSLASGGAYNEQFF